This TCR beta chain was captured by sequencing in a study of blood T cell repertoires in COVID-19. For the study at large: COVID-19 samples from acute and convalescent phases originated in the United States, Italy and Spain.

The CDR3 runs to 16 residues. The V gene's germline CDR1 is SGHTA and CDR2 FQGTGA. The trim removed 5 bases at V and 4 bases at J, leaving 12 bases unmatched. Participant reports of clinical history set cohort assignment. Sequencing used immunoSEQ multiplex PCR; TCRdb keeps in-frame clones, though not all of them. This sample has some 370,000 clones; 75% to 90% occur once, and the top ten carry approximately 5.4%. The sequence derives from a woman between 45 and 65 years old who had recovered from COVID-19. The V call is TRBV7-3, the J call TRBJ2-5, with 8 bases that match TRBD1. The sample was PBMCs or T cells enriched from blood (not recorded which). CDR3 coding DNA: TGTGCCAGCAGCGCCACAGGGGGGTTTTCTGGAGAGACCCAGTACTTC. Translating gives CASSATGGFSGETQYF.